This is a list of T cell receptor beta chains from one sample in a study of shared clonotypes between healthy human individuals. Repertoires were generated with immunoSEQ multiplex PCR, while TCRdb's copy carries only in-frame clones and drops some. Of 2 million to 2.5 million clones in the sample, 93% were seen once. The sample taken for sequencing was naive CD4+ T cells from PBMCs. These TCRs come from a man in his late teens or twenties in good health. Some clones in this sample may be carry-over from other donors' samples. CDR3s include the opening cysteine and the closing phenylalanine or tryptophan. A D gene is named only where the DNA matches it firmly. The size of a clone is reported for some rows only, either as once, few or many, or as a class for expanded clones.

j_gene: TRBJ1-5; d_gene: NA; v_gene: TRBV5-5; abundance: NA; CDR3aa: CASSQNSFNQPQHF; CDR3nt: TGTGCCAGCAGCCAGAATTCTTTCAATCAGCCCCAGCATTTT
j_gene: TRBJ1-1; d_gene: NA; v_gene: TRBV4-2; abundance: NA; CDR3aa: CASSQETVVTEAFF; CDR3nt: TGTGCCAGCAGCCAAGAGACGGTGGTCACTGAAGCTTTCTTT
j_gene: TRBJ1-2; d_gene: NA; v_gene: TRBV6-1; abundance: NA; CDR3aa: CASSEAHRTYGYTF; CDR3nt: TGTGCCAGCAGTGAAGCGCACCGAACCTATGGCTACACCTTC
j_gene: TRBJ2-3; d_gene: NA; v_gene: TRBV28; abundance: NA; CDR3aa: CASMGVQDTQYF; CDR3nt: TGTGCCAGCATGGGGGTCCAAGATACGCAGTATTTT
j_gene: TRBJ2-7; d_gene: TRBD1; v_gene: TRBV6-5; abundance: NA; CDR3aa: CASSAGTAQYEQYF; CDR3nt: TGTGCCAGCAGTGCCGGGACAGCGCAATACGAGCAGTACTTC
j_gene: TRBJ1-5; d_gene: NA; v_gene: TRBV27; abundance: once; CDR3aa: CASSSLAVGGNQPQHF; CDR3nt: TGTGCCAGCAGTTCCCTCGCAGTGGGTGGCAATCAGCCCCAGCATTTT
j_gene: TRBJ1-5; d_gene: NA; v_gene: TRBV28; abundance: few; CDR3aa: CASSLIPGHEAQPQHF; CDR3nt: TGTGCCAGCAGTTTAATCCCGGGACACGAGGCTCAGCCCCAGCATTTT
j_gene: TRBJ1-4; d_gene: TRBD1; v_gene: TRBV11-3; abundance: NA; CDR3aa: CASSPDDRGFATNEKLFF; CDR3nt: TGTGCCAGCAGCCCCGACGACAGGGGGTTTGCAACTAATGAAAAACTGTTTTTT
j_gene: TRBJ2-4; d_gene: TRBD2; v_gene: TRBV28; abundance: NA; CDR3aa: CASSLRRGGPNIQYF; CDR3nt: TGTGCCAGCAGTTTAAGGCGGGGGGGCCCCAACATTCAGTACTTC
j_gene: TRBJ1-6; d_gene: NA; v_gene: TRBV5-1; abundance: NA; CDR3aa: CASSSDLNSPLHF; CDR3nt: TGCGCCAGCAGCTCGGACCTGAATTCACCCCTCCACTTT
j_gene: TRBJ2-5; d_gene: NA; v_gene: TRBV4-1; abundance: NA; CDR3aa: CASSIGLFQETQYF; CDR3nt: TGCGCCAGCAGCATTGGACTATTTCAAGAGACCCAGTACTTC
j_gene: TRBJ2-2; d_gene: NA; v_gene: TRBV4-1; abundance: NA; CDR3aa: CASSQPRRGTGELFF; CDR3nt: TGCGCCAGCAGCCAACCGAGGAGAGGAACCGGGGAGCTGTTTTTT